What follows is one T cell receptor beta chain and its context. The CDR3 contains 11 residues. Germline-derived CDR1 and CDR2 are GTSNPN and SVGIG (reference sequence). Trimming pared 5 bases from V and 5 bases from J, leaving 6 bases between. This sample was taken from a study of T-cell memory formation after mild COVID-19. Study information: TCR clusters showed largely donor specificity.

5'RACE with constant-segment primers yielded barcoded, UMI-tagged TCR alpha and TCR beta cDNA libraries. TCRdb re-called the 5' RACE reads with MiXCR, one entry per CDR3 protein. In the table there are around 300,000 distinct CDR3 sequences, 10% to 15% of which are singletons. This chain connects TRBV30 to TRBJ2-2; D unclear. The clonotype originates from a young man who had mild COVID-19 (a few samples of this study predate the infection). Cell type and time point are not known. Sequencing was carried out using PBMCs or a T cell subset sorted from them (not recorded which). CDR3 region: CAWAGTGELFF. The CDR3 DNA reads as TGTGCCTGGGCCGGAACCGGGGAGCTGTTTTTT. Drawing the rest from reference TRBV30 and TRBJ2-2, the complete variable domain is SQTIHQWPATLVQPVGSPLSLECTVEGTSNPNLYWYRQAAGRGLQLLFYSVGIGQISSEVPQNLSASRPQDRQFILSSKKLLLSDSGFYLCAWAGTGELFFGEGSRLTVL.